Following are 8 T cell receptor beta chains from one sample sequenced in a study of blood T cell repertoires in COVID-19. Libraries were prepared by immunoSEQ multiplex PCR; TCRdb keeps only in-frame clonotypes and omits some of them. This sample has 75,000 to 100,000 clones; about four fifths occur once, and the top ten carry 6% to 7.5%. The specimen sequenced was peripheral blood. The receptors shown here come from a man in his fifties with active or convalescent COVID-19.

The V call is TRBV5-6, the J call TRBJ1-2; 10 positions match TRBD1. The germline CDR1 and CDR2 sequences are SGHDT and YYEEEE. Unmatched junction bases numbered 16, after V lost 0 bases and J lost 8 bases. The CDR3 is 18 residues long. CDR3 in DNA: TGTGCCAGCAGCTTGGCCAAAGGCCCCGGGACAGGGGCGGGAGGCTACACCTTC. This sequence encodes CASSLAKGPGTGAGGYTF.

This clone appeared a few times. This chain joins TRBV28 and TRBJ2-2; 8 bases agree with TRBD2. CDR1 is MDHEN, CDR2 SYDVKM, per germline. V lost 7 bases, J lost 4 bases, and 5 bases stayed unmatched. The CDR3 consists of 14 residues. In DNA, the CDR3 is TGTGCCAGCATTGGAGCGGGGGCCACCGGGGAGCTGTTTTTT. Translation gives CASIGAGATGELFF.

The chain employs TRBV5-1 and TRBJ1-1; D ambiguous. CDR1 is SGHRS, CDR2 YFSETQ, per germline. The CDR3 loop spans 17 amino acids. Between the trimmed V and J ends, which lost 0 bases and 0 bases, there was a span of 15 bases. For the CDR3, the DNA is TGCGCCAGCAGCTTGGGCGGGGTCGTGGGGTTGAACACTGAAGCTTTCTTT. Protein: CASSLGGVVGLNTEAFF. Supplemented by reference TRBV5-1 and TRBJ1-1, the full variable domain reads KAGVTQTPRYLIKTRGQQVTLSCSPISGHRSVSWYQQTPGQGLQFLFEYFSETQRNKGNFPGRFSGRQFSNSRSEMNVSTLELGDSALYLCASSLGGVVGLNTEAFFGQGTRLTVV.

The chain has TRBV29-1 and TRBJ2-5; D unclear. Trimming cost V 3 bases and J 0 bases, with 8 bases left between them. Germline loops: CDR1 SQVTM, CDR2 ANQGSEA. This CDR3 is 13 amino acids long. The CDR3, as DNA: TGCAGCGTTGACCTAGTCAACCAAGAGACCCAGTACTTC. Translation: CSVDLVNQETQYF.

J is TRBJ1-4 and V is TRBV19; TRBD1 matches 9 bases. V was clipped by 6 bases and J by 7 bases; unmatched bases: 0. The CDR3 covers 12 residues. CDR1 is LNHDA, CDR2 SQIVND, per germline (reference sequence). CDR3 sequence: CASRDRGEKLFF. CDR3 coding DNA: TGTGCCAGTAGGGACAGGGGTGAAAAACTGTTTTTT.

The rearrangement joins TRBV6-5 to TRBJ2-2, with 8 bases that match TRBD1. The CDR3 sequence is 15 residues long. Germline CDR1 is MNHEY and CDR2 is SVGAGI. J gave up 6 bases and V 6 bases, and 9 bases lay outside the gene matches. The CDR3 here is CASRSGTGRSGELFF. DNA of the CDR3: TGTGCCAGCAGGTCCGGGACAGGACGATCCGGGGAGCTGTTTTTT.

The CDR3 sequence is CASSANRGRNAIYF. The CDR3 DNA follows: TGTGCCAGCAGCGCTAACAGGGGTCGGAACGCCATATATTTT. The rearrangement uses TRBV7-6 and TRBJ1-3; 7 nucleotides match TRBD1. J gave up 11 bases and V 5 bases, and 12 bases lay outside the gene matches. Germline V gives CDR1 SGHVS, CDR2 FNYEAQ. The CDR3 consists of 14 residues. Drawing the rest from reference TRBV7-6 and TRBJ1-3, the complete variable domain is GAGVSQSPRYKVTKRGQDVALRCDPISGHVSLYWYRQALGQGPEFLTYFNYEAQQDKSGLPNDRFSAERPEGSISTLTIQRTEQRDSAMYRCASSANRGRNAIYFGEGSWLTVV.

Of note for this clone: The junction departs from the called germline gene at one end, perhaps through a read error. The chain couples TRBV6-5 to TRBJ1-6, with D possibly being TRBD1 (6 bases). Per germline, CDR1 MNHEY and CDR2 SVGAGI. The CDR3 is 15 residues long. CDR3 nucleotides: TGTGCCAGCAGTAGACAGGAATCCTCTAATTCACCCCTCCACTTT. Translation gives CASSRQESSNSPLHF.